One and the same sample provided the 13 T cell receptor beta chains below, sequenced in a study of T cell repertoires in cytomegalovirus infection. MiXCR was run by TCRdb on the reads, yielding one entry per CDR3 protein. The table includes some 320,000 distinct CDR3 sequences, approximately 9.5% detected once. Sequenced: PBMCs. The receptors were gathered from a human donor in good health (CMV status not recorded). Some clones in this sample may be carry-over from other donors' samples.

This clonotype was seen once. This rearrangement joins TRBV12-5 to TRBJ1-1; the match to TRBD1 covers 9 bases. Germline V gives CDR1 LGHNT, CDR2 FRNRAP. This CDR3 comprises 18 residues. V shed 2 bases and J 5 bases; nucleotides not matched to a gene: 15. This CDR3 is CASGLPRRLGQGVTEAFF. Here the CDR3 DNA reads TGTGCTAGTGGTTTGCCCAGGAGGTTGGGACAGGGAGTTACTGAAGCTTTCTTT. Full variable domain (rest looked up from reference TRBV12-5 and TRBJ1-1): DARVTQTPRHKVTEMGQEVTMRCQPILGHNTVFWYRQTMMQGLELLAYFRNRAPLDDSGMPKDRFSAEMPDATLATLKIQPSEPRDSAVYFCASGLPRRLGQGVTEAFFGQGTRLTVV.

This clonotype was recorded a few times. This rearrangement joins TRBV4-1 to TRBJ2-7; D ambiguous. The CDR3 sequence is 13 residues long. V was shortened by 0 bases and J by 3 bases, with 6 bases between the two germline ends. The germline CDR1 and CDR2 sequences are MGHRA and YSYEKL. The CDR3 region is CASSQETVYEQYF. Here the CDR3 DNA reads TGCGCCAGCAGCCAAGAGACTGTCTACGAGCAGTACTTC.

This clonotype was counted ten times or more. The chain carries TRBV4-2 and TRBJ2-3; the D is unclear. Germline CDR1 reads LGHNA; CDR2 reads YNFKEQ. The CDR3 covers 17 residues. V was trimmed by 3 bases and J by 0 bases, leaving 16 bases between them. CDR3 DNA: TGTGCCAGCAGCCAGAGTCCTCCCGGACCTAGCACAGATACGCAGTATTTT. Translation gives CASSQSPPGPSTDTQYF.

This clonotype was picked up a small number of times. The chain combines TRBV2 with TRBJ1-6; D gene ambiguous. This CDR3 spans 15 amino acids. V dropped 3 bases and J dropped 0 bases, with 6 bases sitting between them. The germline gives CDR1 SNHLY, CDR2 FYNNEI. The CDR3 is CASSDESSYNSPLHF. CDR3 coding DNA: TGTGCCAGCAGTGACGAAAGCTCCTATAATTCACCCCTCCACTTT. The entire variable domain, with the rest obtained from reference TRBV2 and TRBJ1-6, is as follows: EPEVTQTPSHQVTQMGQEVILRCVPISNHLYFYWYRQILGQKVEFLVSFYNNEISEKSEIFDDQFSVERPDGSNFTLKIRSTKLEDSAMYFCASSDESSYNSPLHFGNGTRLTVT.

Many counts were recorded for this clonotype. The chain combines TRBV7-2 with TRBJ2-1; maybe TRBD2 (6 bases). The CDR3 length is 17 residues. Trimming removed 3 bases at V and 1 base at J, with 16 bases between. Germline CDR1 is SGHTA and CDR2 is FQGNSA. CDR3 DNA sequence: TGTGCCAGCAGCTTTACTAGCCCGGTTAGTTCCTACAATGAGCAGTTCTTC. The encoded protein is CASSFTSPVSSYNEQFF.

This clonotype was seen more than once but under ten times. This chain links TRBV10-3 with TRBJ1-5; tentatively, D is TRBD1 (5 bases). Trimming stripped 0 bases from V and 5 bases from J, with 11 bases between. CDR1 is ENHRY and CDR2 is SYGVKD in the germline V gene. This CDR3 region has 15 residues. The CDR3 DNA reads TGTGCCATCAGTGAGTCGGGGCAGGGACATCAGCCCCAGCATTTT. It encodes CAISESGQGHQPQHF.

This clonotype was recorded at least ten times. The chain couples TRBV7-2 to TRBJ1-5; D ambiguous. V was shortened by 5 bases and J by 2 bases, with 19 bases between the two germline ends. Germline values: CDR1 SGHTA, CDR2 FQGNSA. The CDR3 is 17 residues long. CDR3 coding DNA: TGTGCCAGCAGCCCTGAAGGACGGGTACGGGGCAATCAGCCCCAGCATTTT. Protein: CASSPEGRVRGNQPQHF.

This clonotype was picked up a small number of times. The chain combines TRBV11-2 with TRBJ2-7; unclear D gene. The CDR3 extends over 13 amino acids. CDR1 is SGHAT, CDR2 FQNNGV, per germline. Trimming pared 4 bases from V and 5 bases from J, leaving 12 bases between. CDR3 DNA: TGTGCCAGCAGCTCTCGGGTAGGGAACGAGCAGTACTTC. Encoded protein: CASSSRVGNEQYF. The full variable domain, its missing parts supplied by reference TRBV11-2 and TRBJ2-7, is EAGVAQSPRYKIIEKRQSVAFWCNPISGHATLYWYQQILGQGPKLLIQFQNNGVVDDSQLPKDRFSAERLKGVDSTLKIQPAKLEDSAVYLCASSSRVGNEQYFGPGTRLTVT.

This clonotype was observed at least ten times. V and J are TRBV7-6 and TRBJ1-5, with D unresolved. The CDR3 consists of 13 residues. Looked up from germline, CDR1 is SGHVS and CDR2 is FNYEAQ. Trimming stripped 8 bases from V and 2 bases from J, with 10 bases between. CDR3 sequence (DNA): TGTGCCAGCGCATTCGGGGGCAATCAGCCCCAGCATTTT. Translation: CASAFGGNQPQHF.

This clonotype turned up a few times. V gene TRBV12-3 or TRBV12-4 combines with J gene TRBJ2-3, with 13 bases identical to TRBD2. The CDR3 spans 17 residues. The V segment lost 5 bases and the J segment 6 bases; nucleotides outside the gene matches: 11. The CDR3: CASSPGLAGAQTDTQYF. CDR3 nucleotide sequence: TGTGCCAGCAGTCCCGGACTAGCGGGAGCCCAGACGGATACGCAGTATTTT.

This clonotype was detected ten times or more. The chain couples TRBV7-2 to TRBJ2-3; the match to TRBD2 covers 11 bases. Germline CDR1 SGHTA, CDR2 FQGNSA. After removal of 4 bases from V and 2 bases from J, the junction contained 5 bases not matched to a gene. CDR3 length: 16 amino acids. This CDR3 is CASSSISGRATDTQYF. The CDR3 DNA reads TGTGCCAGCAGCTCTATTAGCGGGAGGGCCACAGATACGCAGTATTTT.

This clonotype was picked up a small number of times. V is TRBV30 and J is TRBJ2-5; 8 nucleotides agree with TRBD1. Trimming at V came to 6 bases and at J to 2 bases, leaving 8 bases not matched to a gene. The CDR3 runs 14 residues. Germline lookup yields CDR1 GTSNPN and CDR2 SVGIG (reference sequence). In DNA form, the CDR3 reads TGTGCCTGCCACATGACAGGGGAGCAAGAGACCCAGTACTTC. It is translated as CACHMTGEQETQYF.

The DNA of the CDR3 is TGTGCCAGCAGTCGTGGGAATGGGGGGACTACCGGCACCGGGGAGCTGTTTTTT. It encodes CASSRGNGGTTGTGELFF. V is TRBV12-3 or TRBV12-4 and J is TRBJ2-2, with 7 bases fitting TRBD2. Unmatched junction bases numbered 16, after V lost 5 bases and J lost 4 bases. This CDR3 comprises 18 residues.